The 7 T cell receptor beta chains below all came from one sample that was sequenced in a study of cytotoxic CD8 clonotypes in ibrutinib-treated CLL. Profiled with immunoSEQ multiplex PCR; TCRdb holds only in-frame clones, not every one. The table has about 140,000 clones, 70% to 85% seen once. This sample comprised PBMCs, obtained after 12 months of ibrutinib treatment. The receptors originated from a human donor with chronic lymphocytic leukemia.

The CDR3 reads CASSVSGARTDTQYF. The CDR3, as DNA: TGTGCCAGCAGCGTCAGCGGGGCACGCACAGATACGCAGTATTTT. V is TRBV7-2 and J is TRBJ2-3; 7 nucleotides align to TRBD2. The CDR3 extends over 15 amino acids. With V trimmed by 5 bases and J by 1 base, 6 bases remained unmatched. Germline V gene lookup returns CDR1 SGHTA and CDR2 FQGNSA.

V is TRBV5-5 and J is TRBJ1-3; D call uncertain. The germline V gene has CDR1 SGHKS and CDR2 YYEKEE (reference sequence). The CDR3 covers 17 residues. Trimming took off 4 bases at V and 0 bases at J, with 17 bases between the two ends. The CDR3 region has the DNA TGTGCCAGCAGCCCGGCCCCCAAAGCATTCTCTGGAAACACCATATATTTT. Translating gives CASSPAPKAFSGNTIYF.

This clone occurred once. V usage is TRBV4-3 and J usage is TRBJ2-7; 10 nucleotides agree with TRBD2. Germline V lookup: CDR1 LGHNA, CDR2 YSLEER. Trimming at V came to 1 base and at J to 3 bases, leaving 6 bases not matched to a gene. The CDR3 length is 16 residues. DNA for the CDR3: TGCGCCAGCAGCCAAGTCGCTAGCGGGAGAGTCTACGAGCAGTACTTC. This translates into CASSQVASGRVYEQYF.

J is TRBJ1-5 and V is TRBV12-5; D gene unclear. Trimming pared 1 base from V and 0 bases from J, leaving 16 bases between. The CDR3 is 18 residues long. Germline CDR1 reads LGHNT; CDR2 reads FRNRAP. The CDR3 region is CASGLEVQAWGSNQPQHF. The CDR3 DNA is TGTGCTAGTGGTTTGGAGGTTCAGGCCTGGGGTAGCAATCAGCCCCAGCATTTT.

The V call is TRBV10-3, the J call TRBJ2-1; D assignment may be TRBD1 or TRBD2 (5 bases each). Between the trimmed V and J ends, which lost 11 bases and 0 bases, there was a span of 17 bases. CDR1 and CDR2 (germline): ENHRY, SYGVKD. This CDR3 contains 15 residues. The CDR3 bases are TGTGCCTCGAGGGGCTTGGGATCCTCCTACAATGAGCAGTTCTTC. Its translation is CASRGLGSSYNEQFF.

V and J are TRBV20-1 and TRBJ1-1; D is unclear. Trimming left V 0 bases short and J 11 bases short, with 10 bases between. Germline V CDR1 and CDR2: DFQATT, SNEGSKA (reference sequence). This CDR3 region has 11 residues. The CDR3 sequence: CSARDFPSAFF. The DNA of the CDR3 is TGCAGTGCTAGAGATTTTCCTTCGGCTTTCTTT.

The V call is TRBV7-8, the J call TRBJ2-7; TRBD2 is a possible D gene (5 bases). V lost 4 bases and J lost 2, with 15 bases in between. This CDR3 is 15 amino acids long. CDR1 SGHVS and CDR2 FQNEAQ come from the germline V gene. CDR3 sequence reads: CASSSHYGETYEQYF. The CDR3 bases are TGTGCCAGCAGCTCCCACTACGGGGAAACCTACGAGCAGTACTTC.